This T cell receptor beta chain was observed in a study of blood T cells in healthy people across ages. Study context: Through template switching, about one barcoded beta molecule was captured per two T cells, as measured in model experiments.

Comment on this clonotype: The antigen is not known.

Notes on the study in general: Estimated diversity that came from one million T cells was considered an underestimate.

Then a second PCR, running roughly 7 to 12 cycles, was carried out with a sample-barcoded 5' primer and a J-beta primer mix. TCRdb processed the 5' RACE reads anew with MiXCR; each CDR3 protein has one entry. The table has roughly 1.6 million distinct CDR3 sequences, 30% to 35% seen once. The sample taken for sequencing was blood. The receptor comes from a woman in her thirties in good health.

The CDR3 loop reads CSSTIAGGPLYEQYF. The DNA for the CDR3 is TGCAGTTCGACTATAGCGGGAGGGCCCTTGTACGAGCAGTACTTC. V usage is TRBV20-1 and J usage is TRBJ2-7; TRBD2 matches at 11 bases. The CDR3 consists of 15 residues. The germline V gene encodes CDR1 DFQATT and CDR2 SNEGSKA (reference sequence). V lost 8 bases, J lost 4 bases, and 13 bases stayed unmatched.